The clone carrying this TCR beta chain was seen a few times. This sample stems from a study of control samples from healthy donors and cancer patients. Profiled with immunoSEQ multiplex PCR; TCRdb holds only in-frame clones, not every one. The repertoire has 65,000 to 95,000 clones, around 87% of them found once; the top ten carry 15% to 25%. The CDR3 has 13 amino acids. The V gene lost 5 bases and the J gene lost 2 bases, with 7 bases spanning the gap. Germline lookup yields CDR1 SQVTM and CDR2 ANQGSEA. Sequenced: blood. This rearrangement joins TRBV29-1 to TRBJ2-6; D unresolved. The sequence was obtained from a man in his fifties or sixties in good health. CDR3 protein: CSVKAAGANVLTF. CDR3 nucleotide sequence: TGCAGCGTTAAGGCCGCTGGGGCCAACGTCCTGACTTTC.